These T cell receptor beta chains were read from a single sample in a study of long-term antiretroviral therapy in people with HIV. Sequenced by immunoSEQ multiplex PCR; TCRdb stores in-frame clones only, minus some. Of 15,000 to 20,000 clones in the sample, about four fifths were seen once. This specimen was unsorted PBMCs, taken at the start of antiretroviral therapy, before treatment. The source is a man between 18 and 29 years old with HIV. CDR3s include the opening cysteine and the closing phenylalanine or tryptophan. The D gene is left open where the match is weak. A clone size is listed for some rows: how often the clone was seen (once, few, many), or a class if it is expanded.

size	J	V	D	CDR3	DNA
-	TRBJ1-5	TRBV2	-	CASSDGNQPQHF	TGTGCCAGCAGTGACGGGAATCAGCCCCAGCATTTT
-	TRBJ1-4	TRBV7-2	-	CASSLTGPNEKLFF	TGTGCCAGCAGCTTAACAGGGCCTAATGAAAAACTGTTTTTT
-	TRBJ1-3	TRBV7-2	-	CASSVGTGTIYF	TGTGCCAGCAGCGTAGGAACGGGCACCATATATTTT
-	TRBJ1-2	TRBV5-1	-	CASSPTGSTAGYTF	TGCGCCAGCAGCCCAACCGGGTCCACGGCTGGCTACACCTTC
-	TRBJ1-1	TRBV29-1	-	CSVGGKYRGTEAFF	TGCAGCGTTGGTGGCAAGTATAGGGGCACTGAAGCTTTCTTT
-	TRBJ2-5	TRBV6-1	-	CASSEIGETQYF	TGTGCCAGCAGTGAGATCGGGGAGACCCAGTACTTC
-	TRBJ2-3	TRBV5-4	TRBD2	CASSLDAGRAADTQYF	TGTGCCAGCAGCTTGGACGCCGGGAGGGCCGCAGATACGCAGTATTTT
-	TRBJ2-2	TRBV5-5	-	CASSLVLGRENTGELFF	TGTGCCAGCAGCTTGGTCCTCGGCAGGGAAAACACCGGGGAGCTGTTTTTT
-	TRBJ2-3	TRBV11-2	TRBD1	CASSYWDRSTDTQYF	TGTGCCAGCAGCTATTGGGACAGGAGCACAGATACGCAGTATTTT
few	TRBJ2-7	TRBV2	-	CASSEAGGGFLYEQYF	TGTGCCAGCAGTGAAGCAGGAGGGGGATTTCTCTACGAGCAGTACTTC
-	TRBJ1-4	TRBV19	-	CASSLTGQSNEKLFF	TGTGCCAGTAGTCTAACCGGACAAAGCAATGAAAAACTGTTTTTT
once	TRBJ2-7	TRBV27	-	CASSFQKSYEQYF	TGTGCCAGCAGTTTCCAAAAATCCTACGAGCAGTACTTC
-	TRBJ2-3	TRBV30	-	CAWSWGASTDTQYF	TGTGCCTGGAGTTGGGGGGCAAGCACAGATACGCAGTATTTT
once	TRBJ2-7	TRBV6-6	TRBD1	CASSPTTGVSYEQYF	TGTGCCAGCAGTCCCACGACAGGGGTGTCGTACGAGCAGTACTTC
-	TRBJ2-1	TRBV2	TRBD2	CASSPRTSGGNEQFF	TGTGCCAGCAGTCCTCGGACTAGCGGGGGAAATGAGCAGTTCTTC
-	TRBJ1-4	TRBV28	-	CASTPGPHNEKLFF	TGTGCCAGCACCCCGGGGCCTCATAATGAAAAACTGTTTTTT
-	TRBJ2-7	TRBV15	-	CATSKWNFYEQYF	TGTGCCACCAGCAAGTGGAACTTCTACGAGCAGTACTTC